The 16 T cell receptor beta chains below were found in one sample sequenced in a study of cytomegalovirus exposure and HLA in healthy donors (TCRdb year 2017). Receptor libraries were prepared by the immunoSEQ multiplex PCR assay. For the multiplex PCR, a mixture combining 60 forward primers for TCR Vbeta segments and 13 reverse primers for TCR Jbeta segments was used. TCRdb obtained this table from immuneACCESS and retained in-frame rearrangements with V and J assigned. These tables miss some clones; where compared with another copy, unresolved V genes account for less than half of the shortfall, and the remainder is unexplained. Here the sample has about 190,000 clones; approximately 80% occur a single time. 2% to 2.5% of the sample comes from the top ten. Sequenced: PBMCs. All receptors derive from a woman aged 25 to 39 in good health and CMV-seronegative.

In its sample, this clone was seen a few times. This rearrangement joins TRBV27 to TRBJ2-1; 9 bases agree with TRBD2. Germline CDR1 and CDR2: MNHEY and SMNVEV (reference sequence). Trimming cost V 3 bases and J 7 bases; bases outside gene matches: 7. CDR3 length: 15 residues. The CDR3 here is CASSLGLAGRNEQFF. The CDR3, as DNA: TGTGCCAGCAGTTTGGGGCTAGCGGGGAGGAATGAGCAGTTCTTC.

The CDR3 nucleotides are TGTGCCAGCAGTGCCTCTAGCGGGAGCTCCTACAATGAGCAGTTCTTC. This translates into CASSASSGSSYNEQFF. J is TRBJ2-1 and V is TRBV27; TRBD2 matches at 10 bases. J lost 0 bases, V lost 5 bases, and 4 bases had no gene match. This CDR3 is built from 16 residues. Germline V gene lookup returns CDR1 MNHEY and CDR2 SMNVEV (reference sequence).

The V and J genes are TRBV2 and TRBJ1-1; D is ambiguous. V was clipped by 6 bases and J by 5 bases, with 16 bases between them. From germline, CDR1 is SNHLY and CDR2 FYNNEI. The length of the CDR3 is 14 residues. This chain's CDR3 is CASSPDGRRTEAFF. DNA of the CDR3: TGTGCCAGCAGCCCGGACGGGAGGAGGACTGAAGCTTTCTTT. Using reference TRBV2 and TRBJ1-1 for the parts outside the CDR3, the full variable domain is EPEVTQTPSHQVTQMGQEVILRCVPISNHLYFYWYRQILGQKVEFLVSFYNNEISEKSEIFDDQFSVERPDGSNFTLKIRSTKLEDSAMYFCASSPDGRRTEAFFGQGTRLTVV.

The chain has TRBV7-2 and TRBJ1-3; D might be TRBD1 (6 bases). Trimming stripped 1 base from V and 1 base from J, with 8 bases between. The CDR3 runs 15 residues. Germline V lookup: CDR1 SGHTA, CDR2 FQGNSA. The CDR3 coding sequence is TGTGCCAGCAGCTTAGGGGACATTTCTGGAAACACCATATATTTT. Its translation is CASSLGDISGNTIYF.

The CDR3 nucleotides read TGTGCCAGCAGTGCCCGACAGGGGGCGCGAGGGTCACCCCTCCACTTT. It codes for CASSARQGARGSPLHF. The chain joins TRBV6-1 to TRBJ1-6, with TRBD1 identical over 10 bases. From germline, CDR1 is MNHNS and CDR2 SASEGT. CDR3 length: 16 amino acids. Trimming cost V 4 bases and J 10 bases; bases outside gene matches: 10.

The gene calls are TRBV6-5 and TRBJ1-1, with D maybe TRBD1 (5 bases). V was cut by 9 bases and J by 4 bases, with 15 bases left in between. Germline V lookup: CDR1 MNHEY, CDR2 SVGAGI. There are 13 residues in the CDR3. CDR3: CASSQGEATEAFF. CDR3 in DNA: TGTGCCAGTTCCCAAGGGGAAGCCACTGAAGCTTTCTTT.

The chain carries TRBV27 and TRBJ2-6; 8 bases are a match to TRBD1. Unmatched junction bases numbered 9, after V lost 2 bases and J lost 0 bases. In germline, CDR1 is MNHEY, CDR2 SMNVEV (reference sequence). This CDR3 comprises 19 residues. CDR3 amino acids: CASSLRHRGEGSGANVLTF. As DNA, the CDR3 is TGTGCCAGCAGTTTACGGCACAGGGGGGAAGGCTCTGGGGCCAACGTCCTGACTTTC.

V is TRBV11-2 and J is TRBJ2-7; 8 positions match TRBD2. The V gene's germline CDR1 is SGHAT and CDR2 FQNNGV. The CDR3 sequence is 13 residues long. The V segment lost 1 base and the J segment 5 bases; nucleotides outside the gene matches: 1. The CDR3 protein is CASSLGAGDEQYF. CDR3 in DNA: TGTGCCAGCAGCTTAGGAGCGGGGGACGAGCAGTACTTC.

The chain recombines TRBV11-2 with TRBJ2-3, with 8 bases that match TRBD2. The CDR3 contains 15 residues. The V and J ends lost 10 bases and 0 bases, in that order; junction bases with no gene match: 9. CDR1 is SGHAT, CDR2 FQNNGV, per germline. For the CDR3, the DNA is TGTGCCACCCGGGGACTAGGATGGAGCACAGATACGCAGTATTTT. Its translation: CATRGLGWSTDTQYF.

The chain links TRBV6-6 to TRBJ2-3, with unresolved D. The CDR3 is 12 residues long. Germline-derived CDR1 and CDR2 are MNHNY and SVGAGI (reference sequence). V was pared by 5 bases and J by 0 bases, with 3 bases between. CDR3 sequence reads: CASSPSTDTQYF. The DNA for the CDR3 is TGTGCCAGCAGTCCGAGCACAGATACGCAGTATTTT.

This clone has only one observation. The chain joins TRBV29-1 to TRBJ2-1; 8 bases are shared with TRBD2. Germline-derived CDR1 and CDR2 are SQVTM and ANQGSEA. This CDR3 is 12 amino acids long. J was trimmed by 6 bases and V by 2 bases; bases with no gene match: 0. DNA for the CDR3: TGCAGCGTTGAACGGGGGGGCAATGAGCAGTTCTTC. Translated: CSVERGGNEQFF.

The genes are TRBV28 and TRBJ1-3; D possibly corresponds to TRBD1 (6 bases). V dropped 5 bases and J dropped 5 bases, with 22 bases sitting between them. CDR1 and CDR2 (germline): MDHEN, SYDVKM. This CDR3 is built from 17 residues. CDR3 in DNA: TGTGCCAGCAGTGGACCTGGTGGGGGCAGTTTTAGAAACACCATATATTTT. This gives the protein CASSGPGGGSFRNTIYF.

The chain is built from TRBV28 and TRBJ2-1, with D unclear. The germline CDR1 and CDR2 sequences are MDHEN and SYDVKM. Trimming removed 6 bases at V and 5 bases at J, with 14 bases between. CDR3 length equals 14 residues. CDR3 coding DNA: TGTGCCAGCAGCCAAAGAAGCAGCGACAATGAGCAGTTCTTC. Translation gives CASSQRSSDNEQFF. Full variable domain (remainder filled in from reference TRBV28 and TRBJ2-1): DVKVTQSSRYLVKRTGEKVFLECVQDMDHENMFWYRQDPGLGLRLIYFSYDVKMKEKGDIPEGYSVSREKKERFSLILESASTNQTSMYLCASSQRSSDNEQFFGPGTRLTVL.

This rearrangement joins TRBV4-1 to TRBJ2-5; no firm D call. From germline, CDR1 is MGHRA and CDR2 YSYEKL. The V end was cut by 1 base, the J end by 2 bases, with 14 bases between. The CDR3 runs 16 residues. For the CDR3, the DNA is TGCGCCAGCAGCCAAGGCTACCGAACTTTTCAAGAGACCCAGTACTTC. Translating gives CASSQGYRTFQETQYF.

The chain recombines TRBV5-6 with TRBJ1-1; 9 bases map to TRBD1. Germline V lookup: CDR1 SGHDT, CDR2 YYEEEE. The length of the CDR3 is 18 residues. Trimming cost V 3 bases and J 4 bases; bases outside gene matches: 16. CDR3 DNA sequence: TGTGCCAGCAGCTACTTGTCGGGACAGGGTGCTCTGGGCACTGAAGCTTTCTTT. Its translation: CASSYLSGQGALGTEAFF.

V gene TRBV19 combines with J gene TRBJ1-1; D perhaps matches TRBD1 (6 bases). The germline CDR1 and CDR2 sequences are LNHDA and SQIVND (reference sequence). CDR3 length: 12 amino acids. Trimming shortened V by 3 bases and J by 10 bases, and 12 bases separated the two germline ends. Here the CDR3 reads CASSIGGAGAFF. CDR3 DNA: TGTGCCAGTAGTATCGGGGGGGCAGGAGCTTTCTTT. Using reference TRBV19 and TRBJ1-1 for the parts outside the CDR3, the full variable domain is DGGITQSPKYLFRKEGQNVTLSCEQNLNHDAMYWYRQDPGQGLRLIYYSQIVNDFQKGDIAEGYSVSREKKESFPLTVTSAQKNPTAFYLCASSIGGAGAFFGQGTRLTVV.